The next 17 T cell receptor beta chains were all read from a single sample in a study of immune characterization of retroperitoneal liposarcoma. MiXCR, run by TCRdb on the PCR reads, gives a single entry per CDR3 protein. The sample records approximately 10,000 distinct CDR3 sequences, about a quarter being singletons. Sequencing used tumor tissue. All receptors come from a female donor with retroperitoneal liposarcoma.

CDR3 protein: CASSEFWAGSSGEQFF. The CDR3, as DNA: TGTGCCAGCAGTGAATTTTGGGCGGGAAGTTCAGGTGAGCAGTTCTTC. The chain is built from TRBV6-1 and TRBJ2-1, with a possible D match to TRBD2 (6 bases). The V end lost 2 bases, the J end lost 9 bases, and 20 bases lay between the germline ends. The length of the CDR3 is 16 residues. The germline gives CDR1 MNHNS, CDR2 SASEGT.

This clonotype was recorded a few times. The rearrangement links TRBV25-1 to TRBJ2-4; D uncertain. V dropped 2 bases and J dropped 0 bases, with 14 bases sitting between them. The CDR3 is 17 amino acids. The germline V gene has CDR1 MGHDK and CDR2 SYGVNS. CDR3 sequence (DNA): TGTGCCAGCAGTGAAGCCAGACAACCCCTAGCCAAAAACATTCAGTACTTC. Translation: CASSEARQPLAKNIQYF.

By sample share, this clonotype is medium-sized. This sequence joins TRBV7-2 and TRBJ2-5; TRBD1 is a possible D gene (6 bases). This CDR3 spans 15 amino acids. V shed 1 base and J shed 5 bases, with 14 bases lying between them. Looked up from germline, CDR1 is SGHTA and CDR2 is FQGNSA. The CDR3 DNA reads as TGTGCCAGCAGCTTAGGGGGACATCAAGGGGAGACCCAGTACTTC. Its protein product is CASSLGGHQGETQYF.

This rearrangement joins TRBV12-3 or TRBV12-4 to TRBJ2-1; D may be TRBD2 (6 bases). The last part of the DNA fits TRBJ2-7 better; the J call may be wrong. This CDR3 contains 15 residues. CDR3 sequence (DNA): TGTGCCAGCAGTTTCTGGGACTTCGGCGACAATGAGCAGTACTTC. It encodes CASSFWDFGDNEQYF.

V and J are TRBV6-1 and TRBJ2-1, with 7 bases identical to TRBD2. TRBJ2-7 explains the end of the DNA better; the J call may be wrong. This CDR3 spans 12 amino acids. CDR1 is MNHNS, CDR2 SASEGT, per germline. The CDR3 region is CASKRDSYEQYF. The DNA for the CDR3 is TGTGCCAGCAAGCGGGACTCCTACGAGCAGTACTTC.

This chain joins TRBV6-2 or TRBV6-3 and TRBJ2-2; 8 bases are a match to TRBD2. The germline V gene encodes CDR1 MNHEY and CDR2 SVGEGT. CDR3 length: 15 amino acids. V gave up 1 base and J gave up 5 bases; unmatched junction bases: 3. For the CDR3, the DNA is TGTGCCAGCAGTTACTTTGGCGGGGGGACCGGGGAGCTGTTTTTT. Its protein is CASSYFGGGTGELFF.

About this clonotype itself: Given a much more abundant clone one base away, this may be a read error. As DNA, the CDR3 is TGTGCCAGCAGCCGTAGCGGAGGGACGAACACCGGGGAGCTGTTTTTT. This translates into CASSRSGGTNTGELFF. The chain couples TRBV6-8 to TRBJ2-2; tentatively, D is TRBD2 (6 bases). From germline, CDR1 is MNHGY and CDR2 SAAAGT. V was shortened by 6 bases and J by 0 bases, with 14 bases between the two germline ends. This CDR3 contains 16 residues.

This clonotype occurred a few times. CDR3 sequence reads: CASSFRGTATSEQFF. CDR3 nucleotides: TGTGCCAGCAGTTTTCGGGGGACAGCAACAAGCGAGCAGTTCTTC. The chain employs TRBV12-3 or TRBV12-4 and TRBJ2-1; D possibly corresponds to TRBD1 (7 bases). The CDR3 totals 15 residues. V was cut by 3 bases and J by 10 bases, with 19 bases left in between.

V usage is TRBV27 and J usage is TRBJ1-2; D is undetermined. The CDR3 sequence is 10 residues long. V shed 1 base and J shed 9 bases, with 3 bases lying between them. Germline values: CDR1 MNHEY, CDR2 SMNVEV (reference sequence). The CDR3 here is CASSLWSYTF. For the CDR3, the DNA is TGTGCCAGCAGTTTATGGAGCTACACCTTC.

In this sample, this clonotype turned up a few times. CDR3 sequence (DNA): TGTGCCAGCAGTGTAAACAGGGTTGTAGATACGCAGTATTTT. Protein product: CASSVNRVVDTQYF. The chain joins TRBV6-1 to TRBJ2-3; maybe TRBD1 (6 bases). V was trimmed by 4 bases and J by 5 bases, leaving 13 bases between them. Germline V CDR1 and CDR2: MNHNS, SASEGT. There are 14 residues in the CDR3.

V gene TRBV11-2 combines with J gene TRBJ2-1; 15 bases line up with TRBD2. The germline V gene has CDR1 SGHAT and CDR2 FQNNGV. The length of the CDR3 is 16 residues. V was pared by 5 bases and J by 13 bases, with 12 bases of the junction left unmatched. CDR3 amino acids: CASSPGLAGGQETQFF. CDR3 DNA sequence: TGTGCCAGCAGCCCGGGACTAGCGGGAGGACAAGAGACCCAGTTCTTC.

This chain links TRBV5-6 with TRBJ1-2; D is possibly TRBD1 (6 bases). The germline V and J ends were trimmed by 0 bases and 5 bases, with 17 bases remaining between them. Germline lookup yields CDR1 SGHDT and CDR2 YYEEEE. The CDR3 length is 16 residues. The DNA for the CDR3 is TGTGCCAGCAGCTTGGCCCGACAGGCACTTAGATATGGCTACACCTTC. Translation: CASSLARQALRYGYTF.

This clonotype was picked up one time. The chain carries TRBV6-9 and TRBJ1-1; D not certain. Trimming stripped 5 bases from V and 1 base from J, with 17 bases between. The CDR3 runs 16 residues. Germline V gives CDR1 MNHGY, CDR2 SVAAGI. CDR3 residues: CASSKRTSQQNTEAFF. CDR3 bases: TGTGCCAGCAGTAAACGAACCTCACAGCAGAACACTGAAGCTTTCTTT.

This clonotype is termed medium-sized (0.01 to 0.1%). This chain uses TRBV6-1 with TRBJ2-1, with TRBD1 matching over 7 bases. Germline V CDR1 and CDR2: MNHNS, SASEGT. CDR3 size: 14 residues. Germline trimming cut 6 bases from V and 8 bases from J; bases unmatched to any gene: 10. CDR3 coding DNA: TGTGCCAGCAGCCGACGGGACAGCCATTATGAGCAGTTCTTC. Protein product: CASSRRDSHYEQFF.

The chain joins TRBV6-8 to TRBJ2-1, with 8 nucleotides matching TRBD1. The DNA matches TRBJ2-7 better at its end, which makes the J call doubtful. CDR1 MNHGY and CDR2 SAAAGT come from the germline V gene. This CDR3 is built from 15 residues. CDR3 region: CATHSPDRAFYEQYF. The CDR3 DNA is TGTGCCACTCATTCCCCGGACAGGGCTTTCTACGAGCAGTACTTC.

This chain links TRBV4-2 with TRBJ2-5, with D possibly being TRBD2 (8 bases). V lost 1 base and J lost 11, with 38 bases in between. Per the germline V gene, CDR1 is LGHNA and CDR2 is YNFKEQ. CDR3 length: 21 amino acids. This CDR3 is CASSQGGGGTRGPRSYNEQYF. The CDR3 nucleotides read TGTGCCAGCAGCCAAGGCGGGGGTGGGACTAGGGGGCCTCGGTCCTACAATGAGCAGTACTTC.

The rearrangement links TRBV6-6 to TRBJ2-2; no clear D gene. Per germline, CDR1 MNHNY and CDR2 SVGAGI (reference sequence). CDR3 length: 15 amino acids. V gave up 0 bases and J gave up 5 bases, with 10 bases separating them. CDR3 protein: CASSYSRSSTGELFF. As DNA, the CDR3 is TGTGCCAGCAGTTACTCGAGAAGCTCTACCGGGGAGCTGTTTTTT.